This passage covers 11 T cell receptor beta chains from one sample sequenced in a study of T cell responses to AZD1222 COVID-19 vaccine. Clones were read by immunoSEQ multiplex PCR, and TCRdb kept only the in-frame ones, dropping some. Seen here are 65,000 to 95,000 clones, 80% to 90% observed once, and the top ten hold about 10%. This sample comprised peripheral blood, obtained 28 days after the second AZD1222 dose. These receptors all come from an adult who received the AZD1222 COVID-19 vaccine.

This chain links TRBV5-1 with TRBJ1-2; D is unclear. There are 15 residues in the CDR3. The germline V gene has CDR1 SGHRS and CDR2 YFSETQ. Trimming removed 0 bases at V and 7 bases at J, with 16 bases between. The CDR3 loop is CASSLAGSLTGGYTF. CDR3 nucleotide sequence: TGCGCCAGCAGCTTGGCCGGCAGTTTAACTGGTGGCTACACCTTC.

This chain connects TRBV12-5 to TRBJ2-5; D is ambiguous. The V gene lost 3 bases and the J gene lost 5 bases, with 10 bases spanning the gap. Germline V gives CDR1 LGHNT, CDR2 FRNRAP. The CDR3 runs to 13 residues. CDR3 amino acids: CASGFGLGETQYF. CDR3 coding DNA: TGTGCTAGTGGTTTTGGTCTCGGGGAGACCCAGTACTTC.

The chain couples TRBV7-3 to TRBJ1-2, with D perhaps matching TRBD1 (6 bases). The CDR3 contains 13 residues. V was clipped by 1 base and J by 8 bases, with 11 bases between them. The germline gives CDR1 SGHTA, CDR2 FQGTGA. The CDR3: CASSLNQGRGYTF. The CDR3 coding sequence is TGTGCCAGCAGCTTAAATCAGGGGCGAGGCTACACCTTC.

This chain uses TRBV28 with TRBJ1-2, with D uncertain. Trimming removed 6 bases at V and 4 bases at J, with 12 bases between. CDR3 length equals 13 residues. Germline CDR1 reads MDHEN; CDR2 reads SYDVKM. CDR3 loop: CASRLGSGYGYTF. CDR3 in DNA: TGTGCCAGCAGGTTGGGGAGCGGCTATGGCTACACCTTC.

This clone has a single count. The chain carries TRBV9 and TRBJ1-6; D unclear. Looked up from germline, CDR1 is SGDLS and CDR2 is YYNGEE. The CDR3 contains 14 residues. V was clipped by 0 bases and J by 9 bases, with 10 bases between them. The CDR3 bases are TGTGCCAGCAGCGTAGAACGCCGTGCTTCACCCCTCCACTTT. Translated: CASSVERRASPLHF.

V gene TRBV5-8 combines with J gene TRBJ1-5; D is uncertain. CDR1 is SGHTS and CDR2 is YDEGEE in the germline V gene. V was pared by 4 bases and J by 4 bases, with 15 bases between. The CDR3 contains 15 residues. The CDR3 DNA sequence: TGTGCCAGCAGCCCGGGCCGGAATCAAAATCAGCCCCAGCATTTT. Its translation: CASSPGRNQNQPQHF.

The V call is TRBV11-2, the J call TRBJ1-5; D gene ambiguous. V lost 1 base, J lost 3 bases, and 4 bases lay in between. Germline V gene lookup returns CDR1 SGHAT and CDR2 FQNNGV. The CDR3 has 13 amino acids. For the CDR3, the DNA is TGTGCCAGCAGCTTAGGGCCCAATCAGCCCCAGCATTTT. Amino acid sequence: CASSLGPNQPQHF.

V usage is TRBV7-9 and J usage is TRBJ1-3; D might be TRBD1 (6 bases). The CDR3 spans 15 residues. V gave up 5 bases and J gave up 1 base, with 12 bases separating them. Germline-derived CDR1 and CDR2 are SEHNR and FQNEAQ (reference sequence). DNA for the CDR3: TGTGCCAGCAGCCCCGCGACAGGATCTGGAAACACCATATATTTT. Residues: CASSPATGSGNTIYF.

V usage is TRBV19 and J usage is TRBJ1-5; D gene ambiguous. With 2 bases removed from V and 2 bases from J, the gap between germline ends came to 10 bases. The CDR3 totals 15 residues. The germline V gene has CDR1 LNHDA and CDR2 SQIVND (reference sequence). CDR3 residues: CASSINRDGNQPQHF. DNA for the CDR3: TGTGCCAGTAGTATAAATCGGGATGGCAATCAGCCCCAGCATTTT.

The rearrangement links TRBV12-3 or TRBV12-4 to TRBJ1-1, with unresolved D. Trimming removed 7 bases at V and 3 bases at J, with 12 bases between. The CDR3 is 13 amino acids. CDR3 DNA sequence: TGTGCCAGCACCGTCGGGAGCCACACTGAAGCTTTCTTT. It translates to CASTVGSHTEAFF.

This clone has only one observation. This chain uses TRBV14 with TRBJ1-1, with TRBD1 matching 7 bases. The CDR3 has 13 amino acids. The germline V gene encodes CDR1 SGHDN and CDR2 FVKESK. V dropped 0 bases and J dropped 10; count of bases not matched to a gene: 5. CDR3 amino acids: CASSQDRGNTAFF. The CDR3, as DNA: TGTGCCAGCAGCCAAGACAGGGGGAATACAGCTTTCTTT.